This T cell receptor (beta chain) was found in a study of T cell repertoires and HLA-DP antigens. Study as a whole: Versus self, one alloantigen differed at one groove amino acid, the other at roughly ten.

Note on this clone: Antigen unknown.

Assay: immunoSEQ multiplex PCR; the TCRdb copy retains only in-frame clones and omits some. The sample has approximately 100,000 clones, roughly 86% seen once. Study conclusions and caveats: Clones undetected before culture averaged about 35% against one allele and 50% to 55% against the other.

Germline V gives CDR1 GTSNPN, CDR2 SVGIG (reference sequence). V was trimmed by 0 bases and J by 6 bases, leaving 14 bases between them. This CDR3 is 14 amino acids long. The sequenced sample consisted of CD4+ T cells from PBMCs. This sequence was found in a man aged 45-60 years in good health and CMV-seronegative. This rearrangement joins TRBV30 to TRBJ1-2; D is undetermined. CDR3: CAWSVVSIRDGYTF. DNA for the CDR3: TGTGCCTGGAGTGTGGTCTCAATTAGGGATGGCTACACCTTC.